Sequencing of this T cell receptor (beta chain) was carried out in a study of cytomegalovirus exposure and HLA in healthy donors. Comments on this clone: Its antigen remains unidentified.

There are 17 residues in the CDR3. V shed 0 bases, J shed 4 bases, and the junction held 10 bases outside the gene matches. Notes on the study in general: Later analysis identified about 17,000 TCR beta sequences associated with HLA alleles, using a false discovery rate threshold of 0.05. Reportedly, fewer N-insertions than the approximately 600-donor mean appeared in an Asian-associated ancestry cluster in a later analysis.

Use of 60 Vbeta and 13 Jbeta primers characterized the PCR. Method: immunoSEQ multiplex PCR; TCRdb's copy keeps in-frame clones and lacks some. Of approximately 150,000 clones in the sample, approximately 81% were seen once. The V call is TRBV23-1, the J call TRBJ2-7; 9 nucleotides align to TRBD2. TRBV23-1 is placed among ORFs of uncertain function. Sequencing was performed on PBMCs. The clonotype originates from a man younger than 40 in good health and CMV-seronegative. CDR3 in amino acids: CASSQSPCLAGRYEQYF. CDR3 DNA: TGCGCCAGCAGTCAATCGCCGTGTCTAGCGGGGAGATACGAGCAGTACTTC.